This TCR beta chain was documented in a study of cytomegalovirus exposure and HLA in healthy donors. PCR involved 60 Vbeta and 13 Jbeta primers. Assay used: immunoSEQ multiplex PCR; TCRdb lists only in-frame clones, some missing. Of about 180,000 clones listed, approximately 70% were seen once; the top ten hold 2% to 2.5%. This clone was seen a single time. Germline CDR1 and CDR2: ENHRY and SYGVKD. V lost 2 bases and J lost 3, with 5 bases in between. The CDR3 runs 12 residues. The TCR sequence derives from a human donor in good health. The rearrangement links TRBV10-3 to TRBJ2-7; D unresolved. The source material was PBMCs. The CDR3 is CAISERSYEQYF. In DNA, the CDR3 is TGTGCCATCAGTGAGCGGAGCTACGAGCAGTACTTC.